The 10 T cell receptor beta chains reported below all come from one sample, sequenced in a study of OX40 agonist ivuxolimab in advanced cancers. This table comes from immunoSEQ multiplex PCR, and its TCRdb copy is limited to in-frame clones, with some not included. The sample lists fewer than 20,000 clones, around 80% occurring once. This sample comprised CD4+ or CD8+ T cells sorted from blood, obtained in a trial of the OX40 agonist ivuxolimab. These receptor sequences come from an adult with an advanced solid tumor such as melanoma, head and neck, liver or kidney cancer.

The chain combines TRBV6-5 with TRBJ2-7; TRBD2 aligns across 11 bases. Germline assignment: CDR1 MNHEY and CDR2 SVGAGI. The CDR3 extends over 13 amino acids. V lost 10 bases, J lost 0 bases, and 2 bases stayed unmatched. CDR3 DNA sequence: TGTGCCACCGGGACTAGCGGCTCCTACGAGCAGTACTTC. Its translation is CATGTSGSYEQYF.

The chain is built from TRBV11-2 and TRBJ2-2; D unclear. The ends were cut back, 5 bases at V and 3 bases at J, with 16 bases in the middle. CDR3 length: 16 residues. Germline loops: CDR1 SGHAT, CDR2 FQNNGV. The CDR3 reads CASSLFWNSDTGELFF. The DNA of the CDR3 is TGTGCCAGCAGCCTATTTTGGAACTCGGACACCGGGGAGCTGTTTTTT.

The rearrangement links TRBV6-5 to TRBJ1-1; D remains ambiguous. Trimming took 6 bases from V and 5 from J, leaving 7 bases between them. CDR1 MNHEY and CDR2 SVGAGI come from the germline V gene. The CDR3 totals 11 residues. CDR3 amino acids: CASRGGTEAFF. The CDR3 DNA sequence: TGTGCCAGCAGGGGAGGGACTGAAGCTTTCTTT.

Remarks on this clone: This specimen includes other DNA sequences encoding the same CDR3. For the CDR3, the DNA is TGTGCCAGCAGCGTAGTGAGCGGAGCTTACAATGAGCAGTTCTTC. Translating it yields CASSVVSGAYNEQFF. The V and J genes are TRBV9 and TRBJ2-1; D possibly corresponds to TRBD2 (5 bases). The V end lost 0 bases, the J end lost 4 bases, and 11 bases lay between the germline ends. The CDR3 is 15 residues long. The V gene's germline CDR1 is SGDLS and CDR2 YYNGEE.

The chain carries TRBV7-6 and TRBJ1-1; the D is unclear. The CDR3 has 13 amino acids. Between the trimmed V and J ends, which lost 5 bases and 0 bases, there was a span of 7 bases. Germline assignment: CDR1 SGHVS and CDR2 FNYEAQ. CDR3 DNA sequence: TGTGCCAGCAGCCCGGACGTGAACACTGAAGCTTTCTTT. Translating gives CASSPDVNTEAFF.

In this sample, this clone is large. The CDR3 nucleotides read TGTGCCAGCAGCGGACAGGGGAGCTCCTACGAGCAGTACTTC. It yields the protein CASSGQGSSYEQYF. The rearrangement links TRBV27 to TRBJ2-7, with 9 bases fitting TRBD1. V lost 6 bases to trimming and J lost 0 bases; unmatched junction nucleotides: 3. The CDR3 is 14 residues long. CDR1 MNHEY and CDR2 SMNVEV come from the germline V gene (reference sequence).

This clone was picked up a small number of times. The V gene is TRBV6-5, the J gene TRBJ1-5; no clear D gene. V lost 0 bases to trimming and J lost 10 bases, with 16 bases between them. This CDR3 region has 15 residues. Germline V CDR1 and CDR2: MNHEY, SVGAGI. Written as DNA, the CDR3 is TGTGCCAGCAGTTACTCGGCCTCACTGGATGAACCCCAGCATTTT. This gives the protein CASSYSASLDEPQHF.

This chain's CDR3 is CASSFLGTGAYEQYF. The CDR3 DNA is TGTGCCAGCAGTTTCCTCGGGACAGGGGCCTACGAGCAGTACTTC. This sequence joins TRBV27 and TRBJ2-7; 10 bases are shared with TRBD1. The CDR3 spans 15 residues. V was pared by 3 bases and J by 2 bases, with 4 bases of the junction left unmatched. Germline V CDR1 and CDR2: MNHEY, SMNVEV (reference sequence).

V usage is TRBV6-8 and J usage is TRBJ1-1, with 7 bases fitting TRBD1. This CDR3 is built from 11 residues. Germline loops: CDR1 MNHGY, CDR2 SAAAGT. V trimming: 6 bases; J trimming: 7 bases; junction bases outside the gene matches: 2. CDR3 in amino acids: CASRDRFEAFF. The CDR3 nucleotides are TGTGCCAGCAGGGACAGGTTTGAAGCTTTCTTT.

The chain is built from TRBV5-6 and TRBJ2-7; perhaps TRBD1 as D (5 bases). Germline assignment: CDR1 SGHDT and CDR2 YYEEEE. Trimming removed 0 bases from V and 3 bases from J, with 10 bases in between. This CDR3 is built from 14 residues. The DNA for the CDR3 is TGTGCCAGCAGCTTGGGGGGCTCGAGCTACGAGCAGTACTTC. Protein sequence: CASSLGGSSYEQYF. The full variable domain, in which reference TRBV5-6 and TRBJ2-7 provide the parts outside the CDR3, is DAGVTQSPTHLIKTRGQQVTLRCSPKSGHDTVSWYQQALGQGPQFIFQYYEEEERQRGNFPDRFSGHQFPNYSSELNVNALLLGDSALYLCASSLGGSSYEQYFGPGTRLTVT.